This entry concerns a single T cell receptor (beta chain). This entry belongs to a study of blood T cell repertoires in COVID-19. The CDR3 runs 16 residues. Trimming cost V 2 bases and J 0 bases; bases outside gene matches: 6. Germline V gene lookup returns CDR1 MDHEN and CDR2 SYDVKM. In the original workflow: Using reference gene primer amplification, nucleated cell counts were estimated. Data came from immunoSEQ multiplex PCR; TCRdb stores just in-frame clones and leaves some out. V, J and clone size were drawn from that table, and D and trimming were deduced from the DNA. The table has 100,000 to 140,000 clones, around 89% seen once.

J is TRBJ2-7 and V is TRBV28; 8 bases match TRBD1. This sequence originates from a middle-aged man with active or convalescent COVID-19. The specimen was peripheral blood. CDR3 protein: CASSLPWTGTSYEQYF. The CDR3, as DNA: TGTGCCAGCAGTTTACCATGGACAGGGACCTCCTACGAGCAGTACTTC.